This TCR beta chain was obtained from a study of control samples from healthy donors and cancer patients (dated by TCRdb to between 2020 and 2021). For this clone: Its antigen is currently not known. Base qualities are not recorded, but no much larger clone differs from it by a single base.

V drops 6 bases and J drops 5 bases, leaving 21 bases in between. As encoded in the germline V gene, CDR1 is KGHDR while CDR2 is SFDVKD. Reading from cysteine to phenylalanine, the CDR3 counts 16 amino acids. Here the CDR3 DNA is all that survives: 48 bases in frame from base 1. Library preparation employed the immunoSEQ multiplex PCR assay. TCRdb took over this immuneACCESS table, retaining in-frame rearrangements with V and J assigned. Such tables are incomplete; in checked studies, under half of the missing clones stem from an unresolved V gene, and the remainder is unexplained. For this sample the table gives roughly 120,000 clones, of which 85% to 95% were detected only once. The ten largest clones add up to 1.5% to 2% of the sample.

The chain employs TRBV24-1 and TRBJ2-5, with the D segment possibly TRBD1 or TRBD2, each aligning over 7 bases. This TCR was recovered from a man aged 50-60 years with head and neck cancer. The sequencing sample was made of PBMCs. The nucleotides are TGTGCCACCAGTAGGGGGGGCAGGGGGAGTGGGGAGACCCAGTACTTC. Translated, it gives CATSRGGRGSGETQYF.